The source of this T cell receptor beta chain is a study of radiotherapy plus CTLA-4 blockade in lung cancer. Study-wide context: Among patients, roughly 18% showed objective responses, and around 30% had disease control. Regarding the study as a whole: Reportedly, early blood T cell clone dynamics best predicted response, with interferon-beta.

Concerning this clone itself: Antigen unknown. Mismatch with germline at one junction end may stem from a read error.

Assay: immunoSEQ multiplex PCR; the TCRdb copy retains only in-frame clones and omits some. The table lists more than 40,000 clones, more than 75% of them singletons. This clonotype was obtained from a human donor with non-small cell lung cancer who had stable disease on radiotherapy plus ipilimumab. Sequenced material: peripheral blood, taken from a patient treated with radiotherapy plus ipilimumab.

CDR3 in DNA: TGTGCCAGCAGCTTGACCAGGGACAGGGGTAAGGGCTTC. This sequence encodes CASSLTRDRGKGF. The rearrangement uses TRBV5-6 and TRBJ2-7; the match to TRBD1 covers 10 bases. The CDR3 runs to 13 residues. CDR1 and CDR2 (germline): SGHDT, YYEEEE.